Listed here is a single T cell receptor beta chain. This record belongs to a study of control samples from healthy donors and cancer patients. The germline V and J ends were trimmed by 5 bases and 5 bases, with 12 bases remaining between them. This CDR3 contains 13 residues. Generated by immunoSEQ multiplex PCR, the TCRdb table keeps only in-frame clones and is missing some. The sample lists fewer than 300,000 clones; roughly 82% were seen once. The sample consisted of PBMCs. The chain is built from TRBV12-3 or TRBV12-4 and TRBJ2-5; no firm D call. This clonotype was sampled from a woman aged 60-75 years with lung cancer. The CDR3 nucleotides are TGTGCCAGCAGTCCCCCTGGAATGGAGACCCAGTACTTC. Translation gives CASSPPGMETQYF.